This T cell receptor (beta chain) was found in a study of cytomegalovirus exposure and HLA in healthy donors. Background on the study: Across 350 to 500 genotyped donors, around 82% landed in the Caucasian-associated ancestry cluster.

Study results and caveats: Follow-up analysis found HLA locus-dependent TCR association rates, highest for DRB1 and lowest for HLA-C. A later analysis linked a missense variant in DCLRE1C to the trimming of TCR beta V and J genes.

60 Vbeta and 13 Jbeta primers were used in PCR. The protocol was immunoSEQ multiplex PCR, while the TCRdb copy is restricted to in-frame clones and leaves out a portion. The data show around 140,000 clones, over 70% seen once. Notes on this clone: Its antigen is unknown.

This CDR3 is built from 15 residues. The germline gives CDR1 SQVTM, CDR2 ANQGSEA. Between the trimmed V and J ends, which lost 4 bases and 5 bases, there was a span of 20 bases. V and J are TRBV29-1 and TRBJ1-1; tentatively, D is TRBD1 (6 bases). The material sequenced was PBMCs. The receptor's source is a woman under 30 in good health and CMV-seronegative. CDR3 bases: TGCAGCGTTGCTGAAACTGAACAGGGTCGAACTGAAGCTTTCTTT. Amino acid sequence: CSVAETEQGRTEAFF.